The 7 T cell receptor beta chains below come from one sample, sequenced in a study of control samples from healthy donors and cancer patients. The data were produced by immunoSEQ multiplex PCR, yet TCRdb's version contains in-frame clones alone and is incomplete. The sample holds 100,000 to 150,000 clones, more than 85% seen once. Sequencing was done on a sample of blood. These receptors originate from a woman aged 18-29 years in good health.

This clone was observed a single time. CDR3 region: CASSKRLGGDTAFF. The CDR3 DNA sequence: TGTGCCAGCTCGAAAAGGTTGGGGGGCGATACAGCTTTCTTT. The chain carries TRBV21-1 and TRBJ1-1. TRBV21-1 is a known pseudogene. The CDR3 runs 14 residues.

The chain uses TRBV27 and TRBJ2-6; possibly TRBD2 for D (7 bases). Germline lookup yields CDR1 MNHEY and CDR2 SMNVEV (reference sequence). With 3 bases removed from V and 4 bases from J, the gap between germline ends came to 19 bases. This CDR3 has 18 residues. CDR3: CASSFRSRGGLGANVLTF. CDR3 sequence (DNA): TGTGCCAGCAGTTTTAGGTCGAGGGGGGGGCTGGGGGCCAACGTCCTGACTTTC.

This chain links TRBV4-2 with TRBJ1-5; D perhaps matches TRBD1 (5 bases). Germline V gene sequence: CDR1 LGHNA, CDR2 YNFKEQ. This CDR3 region has 15 residues. The ends were cut back, 0 bases at V and 4 bases at J, with 10 bases in the middle. Here the CDR3 DNA reads TGTGCCAGCAGCCAAGATCTACAGGCGAATCAGCCCCAGCATTTT. Protein sequence: CASSQDLQANQPQHF.

This chain links TRBV27 with TRBJ2-5; unclear D gene. Germline CDR1 reads MNHEY; CDR2 reads SMNVEV (reference sequence). The CDR3 has 14 amino acids. Trimming pared 2 bases from V and 4 bases from J, leaving 11 bases between. CDR3 amino acids: CASSLTVSRETQYF. The CDR3, as DNA: TGTGCCAGCAGTTTAACGGTGTCCCGAGAGACCCAGTACTTC.

The gene calls are TRBV11-1 and TRBJ1-6, with a possible D match to TRBD1 (5 bases). CDR3 length equals 14 residues. Trimming took off 1 base at V and 11 bases at J, with 12 bases between the two ends. Germline CDR1 SGHAT, CDR2 FQDESV (reference sequence). The CDR3 sequence: CASSLGTGEAPLHF. The DNA of the CDR3 is TGTGCCAGCAGCTTAGGAACGGGGGAAGCACCCCTCCACTTT.

This chain joins TRBV3-1 (or the pseudogene TRBV3-2) and TRBJ2-1; TRBD2 is a possible D gene (5 bases). Germline V gene sequence: CDR1 LGHDT, CDR2 YNNKEL (reference sequence). Trimming took 3 bases from V and 7 from J, leaving 19 bases between them. CDR3 size: 16 residues. The DNA for the CDR3 is TGTGCCAGCAGCCACCTGCTACGAGGGATTGTAAATGAGCAGTTCTTC. Its protein product is CASSHLLRGIVNEQFF.

V gene TRBV11-2 combines with J gene TRBJ2-1; possibly TRBD2 for D (6 bases). With 6 bases removed from V and 1 base from J, the gap between germline ends came to 40 bases. The germline V gene has CDR1 SGHAT and CDR2 FQNNGV. The CDR3 runs 24 residues. CDR3 sequence reads: CASSLRPISGKLIVLGGSYNEQFF. DNA of the CDR3: TGTGCCAGCAGTTTAAGACCCATCTCTGGGAAACTTATCGTTTTGGGGGGTTCCTACAATGAGCAGTTCTTC.